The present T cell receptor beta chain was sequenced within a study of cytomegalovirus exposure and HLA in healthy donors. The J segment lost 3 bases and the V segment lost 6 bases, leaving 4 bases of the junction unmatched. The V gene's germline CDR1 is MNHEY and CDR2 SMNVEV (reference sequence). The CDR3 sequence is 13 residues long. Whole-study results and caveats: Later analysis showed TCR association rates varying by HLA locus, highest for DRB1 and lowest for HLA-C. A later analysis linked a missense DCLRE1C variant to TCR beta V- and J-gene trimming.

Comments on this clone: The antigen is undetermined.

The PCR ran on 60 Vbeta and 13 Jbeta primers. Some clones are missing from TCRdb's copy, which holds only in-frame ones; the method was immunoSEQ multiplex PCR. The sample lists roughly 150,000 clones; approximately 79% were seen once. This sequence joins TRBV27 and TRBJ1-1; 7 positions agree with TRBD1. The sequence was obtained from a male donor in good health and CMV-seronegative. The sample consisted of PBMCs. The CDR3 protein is CASSVQGYTEAFF. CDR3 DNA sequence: TGTGCCAGCAGCGTACAGGGGTACACTGAAGCTTTCTTT.